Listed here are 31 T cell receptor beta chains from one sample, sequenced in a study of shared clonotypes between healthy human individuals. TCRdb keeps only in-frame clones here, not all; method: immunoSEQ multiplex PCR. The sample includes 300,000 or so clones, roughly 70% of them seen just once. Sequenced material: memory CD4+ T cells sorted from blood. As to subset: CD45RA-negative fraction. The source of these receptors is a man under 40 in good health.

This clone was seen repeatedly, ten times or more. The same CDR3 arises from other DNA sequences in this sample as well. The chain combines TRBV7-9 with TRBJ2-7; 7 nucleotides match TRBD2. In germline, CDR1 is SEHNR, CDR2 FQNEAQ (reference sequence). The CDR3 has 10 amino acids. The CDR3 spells CASGNYEQYF. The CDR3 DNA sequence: TGTGCAAGCGGGAACTACGAGCAGTACTTC.

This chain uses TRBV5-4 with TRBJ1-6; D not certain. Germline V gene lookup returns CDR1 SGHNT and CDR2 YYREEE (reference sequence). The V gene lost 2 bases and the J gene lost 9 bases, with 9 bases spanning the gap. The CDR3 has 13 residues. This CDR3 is CASSFWEGSPLHF. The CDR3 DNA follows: TGTGCCAGCAGCTTCTGGGAAGGTTCACCCCTCCACTTT.

The CDR3, as DNA: TGTGCCAGCACCCAACAGGGGTTTGAGCAGTTCTTC. It is translated as CASTQQGFEQFF. The genes are TRBV28 and TRBJ2-1; 7 bases align to TRBD1. The CDR3 extends over 12 amino acids. Germline CDR1 is MDHEN and CDR2 is SYDVKM. V lost 7 bases to trimming and J lost 9 bases; unmatched junction nucleotides: 6.

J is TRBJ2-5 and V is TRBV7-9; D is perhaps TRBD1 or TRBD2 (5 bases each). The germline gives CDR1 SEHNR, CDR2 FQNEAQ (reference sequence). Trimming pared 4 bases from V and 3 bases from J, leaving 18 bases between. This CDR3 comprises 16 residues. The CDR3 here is CASSSQNRGTKETQYF. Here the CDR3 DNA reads TGTGCCAGCAGCTCGCAAAACCGGGGCACCAAAGAGACCCAGTACTTC. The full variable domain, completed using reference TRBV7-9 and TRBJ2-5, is DTGVSQNPRHKITKRGQNVTFRCDPISEHNRLYWYRQTLGQGPEFLTYFQNEAQLEKSRLLSDRFSAERPKGSFSTLEIQRTEQGDSAMYLCASSSQNRGTKETQYFGPGTRLLVL.

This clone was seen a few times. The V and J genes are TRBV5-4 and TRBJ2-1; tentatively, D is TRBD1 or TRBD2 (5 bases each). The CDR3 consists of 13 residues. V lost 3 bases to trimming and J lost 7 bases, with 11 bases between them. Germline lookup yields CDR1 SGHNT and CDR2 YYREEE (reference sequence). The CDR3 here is CASSSRDGNEQFF. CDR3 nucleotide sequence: TGTGCCAGCAGCTCCCGGGACGGAAATGAGCAGTTCTTC.

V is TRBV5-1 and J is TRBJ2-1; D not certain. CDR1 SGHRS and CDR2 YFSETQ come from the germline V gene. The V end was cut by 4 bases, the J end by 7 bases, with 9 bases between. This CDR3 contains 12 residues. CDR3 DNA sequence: TGCGCCAGCAGCCGCGACCAGAATGAGCAGTTCTTC. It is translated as CASSRDQNEQFF.

As DNA, the CDR3 is TGTGCCAGCAGCATGAGAAGTCGGGAGCAGTACTTC. This translates into CASSMRSREQYF. The rearrangement joins TRBV5-4 to TRBJ2-7; D is uncertain. The CDR3 spans 12 residues. In germline, CDR1 is SGHNT, CDR2 YYREEE (reference sequence). V was cut by 4 bases and J by 7 bases, with 12 bases left in between.

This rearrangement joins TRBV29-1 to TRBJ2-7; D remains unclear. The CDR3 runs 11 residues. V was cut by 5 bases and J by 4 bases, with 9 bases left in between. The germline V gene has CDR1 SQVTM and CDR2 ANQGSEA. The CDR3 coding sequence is TGCAGCGTTAATGTGGGGTACGAGCAGTACTTC. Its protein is CSVNVGYEQYF.

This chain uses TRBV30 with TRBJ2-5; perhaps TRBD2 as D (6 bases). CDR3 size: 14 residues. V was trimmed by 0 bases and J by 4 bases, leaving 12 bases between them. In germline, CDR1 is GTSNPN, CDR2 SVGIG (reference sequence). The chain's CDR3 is CAWSVRDLAETQYF. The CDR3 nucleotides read TGTGCCTGGAGTGTACGGGACTTGGCAGAGACCCAGTACTTC.

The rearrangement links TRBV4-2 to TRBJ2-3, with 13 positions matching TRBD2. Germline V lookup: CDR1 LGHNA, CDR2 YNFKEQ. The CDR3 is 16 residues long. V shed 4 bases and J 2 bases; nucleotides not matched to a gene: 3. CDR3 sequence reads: CASSPGTSGITDTQYF. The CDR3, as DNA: TGTGCCAGCAGCCCTGGGACTAGCGGGATCACAGATACGCAGTATTTT.

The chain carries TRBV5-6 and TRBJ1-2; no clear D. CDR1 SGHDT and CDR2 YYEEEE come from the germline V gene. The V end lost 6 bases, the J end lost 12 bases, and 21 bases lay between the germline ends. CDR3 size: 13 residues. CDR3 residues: CASNLRVARENTF. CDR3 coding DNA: TGTGCCAGCAATCTCCGGGTCGCGCGGGAGAACACCTTC.

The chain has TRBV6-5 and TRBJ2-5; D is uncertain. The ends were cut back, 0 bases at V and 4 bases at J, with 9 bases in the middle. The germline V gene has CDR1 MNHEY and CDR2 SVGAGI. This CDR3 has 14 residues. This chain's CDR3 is CASSYSGVRETQYF. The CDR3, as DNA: TGTGCCAGCAGTTACTCTGGGGTAAGAGAGACCCAGTACTTC.

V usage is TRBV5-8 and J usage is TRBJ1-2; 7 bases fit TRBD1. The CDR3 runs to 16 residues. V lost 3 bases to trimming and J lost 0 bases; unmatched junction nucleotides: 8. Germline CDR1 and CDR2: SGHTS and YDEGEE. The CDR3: CASSSTTGTTNYGYTF. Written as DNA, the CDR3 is TGTGCCAGCAGCTCGACGACAGGGACAACTAACTATGGCTACACCTTC.

The CDR3 DNA follows: TGTGCCAGCAGGCGGGCAGATACGCAGTATTTT. Its protein is CASRRADTQYF. This rearrangement joins TRBV6-6 to TRBJ2-3; D is possibly TRBD2 (5 bases). This CDR3 has 11 amino acids. Trimming left V 6 bases short and J 4 bases short, with 5 bases between. Germline CDR1 reads MNHNY; CDR2 reads SVGAGI (reference sequence).

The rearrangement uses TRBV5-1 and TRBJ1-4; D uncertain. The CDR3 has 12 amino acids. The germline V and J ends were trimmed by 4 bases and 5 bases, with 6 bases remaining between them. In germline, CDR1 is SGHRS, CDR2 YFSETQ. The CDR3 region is CASSASNEKLFF. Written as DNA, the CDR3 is TGCGCCAGCAGCGCTTCGAATGAAAAACTGTTTTTT. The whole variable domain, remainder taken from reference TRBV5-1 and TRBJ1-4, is KAGVTQTPRYLIKTRGQQVTLSCSPISGHRSVSWYQQTPGQGLQFLFEYFSETQRNKGNFPGRFSGRQFSNSRSEMNVSTLELGDSALYLCASSASNEKLFFGSGTQLSVL.

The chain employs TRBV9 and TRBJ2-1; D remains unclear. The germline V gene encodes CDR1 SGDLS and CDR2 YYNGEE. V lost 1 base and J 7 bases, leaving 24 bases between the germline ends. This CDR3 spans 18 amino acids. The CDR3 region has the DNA TGTGCCAGCAGCGTAAGCTGGGTCTCGGCAAGAAGGGCGAATGAGCAGTTCTTC. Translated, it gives CASSVSWVSARRANEQFF. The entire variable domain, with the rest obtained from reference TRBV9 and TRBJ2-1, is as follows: DSGVTQTPKHLITATGQRVTLRCSPRSGDLSVYWYQQSLDQGLQFLIQYYNGEERAKGNILERFSAQQFPDLHSELNLSSLELGDSALYFCASSVSWVSARRANEQFFGPGTRLTVL.

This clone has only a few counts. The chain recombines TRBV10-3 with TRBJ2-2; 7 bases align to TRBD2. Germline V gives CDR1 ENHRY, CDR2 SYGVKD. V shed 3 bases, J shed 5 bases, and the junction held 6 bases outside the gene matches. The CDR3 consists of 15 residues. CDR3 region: CAISESPSGTGELFF. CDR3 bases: TGTGCCATCAGTGAATCCCCTAGCGGTACCGGGGAGCTGTTTTTT.

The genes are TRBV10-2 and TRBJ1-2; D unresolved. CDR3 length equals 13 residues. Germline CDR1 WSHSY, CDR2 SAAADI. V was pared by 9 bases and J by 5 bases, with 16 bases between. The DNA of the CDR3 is TGCGCCAGTAGGCTCGGCTCTGGGTATGGCTACACCTTC. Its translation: CASRLGSGYGYTF.

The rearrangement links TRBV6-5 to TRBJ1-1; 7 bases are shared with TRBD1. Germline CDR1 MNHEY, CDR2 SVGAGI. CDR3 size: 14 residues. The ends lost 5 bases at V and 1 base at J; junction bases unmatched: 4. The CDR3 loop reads CASSHRGQNTEAFF. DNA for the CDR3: TGTGCCAGCAGTCACAGGGGCCAGAACACTGAAGCTTTCTTT.

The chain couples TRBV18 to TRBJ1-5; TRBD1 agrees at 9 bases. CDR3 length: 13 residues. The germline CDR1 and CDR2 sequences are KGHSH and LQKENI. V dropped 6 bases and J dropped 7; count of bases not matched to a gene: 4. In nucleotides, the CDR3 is TGTGCCAGCTCCCGGGACAGGGACCAGCCCCAGCATTTT. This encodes CASSRDRDQPQHF.

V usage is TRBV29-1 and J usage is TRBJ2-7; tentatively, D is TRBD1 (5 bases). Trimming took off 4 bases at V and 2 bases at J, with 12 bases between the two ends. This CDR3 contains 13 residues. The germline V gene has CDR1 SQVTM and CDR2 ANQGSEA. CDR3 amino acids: CSVVQELPYEQYF. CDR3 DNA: TGCAGCGTTGTACAGGAATTACCCTACGAGCAGTACTTC.

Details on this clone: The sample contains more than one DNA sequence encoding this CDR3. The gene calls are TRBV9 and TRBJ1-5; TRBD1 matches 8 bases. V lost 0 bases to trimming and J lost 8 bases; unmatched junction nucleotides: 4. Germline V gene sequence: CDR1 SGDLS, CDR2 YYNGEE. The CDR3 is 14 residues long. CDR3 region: CASSVGTGGEPQHF. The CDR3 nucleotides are TGTGCCAGCAGCGTAGGAACAGGGGGAGAGCCCCAGCATTTT.

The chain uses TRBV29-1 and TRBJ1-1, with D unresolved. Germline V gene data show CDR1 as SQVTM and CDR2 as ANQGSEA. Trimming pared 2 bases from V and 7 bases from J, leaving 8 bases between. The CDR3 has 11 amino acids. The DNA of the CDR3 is TGCAGCGTTGAAAAGGGCAATGAAGCTTTCTTT. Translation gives CSVEKGNEAFF.

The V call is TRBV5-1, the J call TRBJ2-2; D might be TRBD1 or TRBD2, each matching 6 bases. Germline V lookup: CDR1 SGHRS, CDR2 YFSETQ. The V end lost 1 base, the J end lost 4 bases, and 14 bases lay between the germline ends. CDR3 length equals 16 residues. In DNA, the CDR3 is TGCGCCAGCAGCTTGTTGGGGGGCGCGGGCACCGGGGAGCTGTTTTTT. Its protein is CASSLLGGAGTGELFF. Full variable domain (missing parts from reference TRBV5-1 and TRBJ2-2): KAGVTQTPRYLIKTRGQQVTLSCSPISGHRSVSWYQQTPGQGLQFLFEYFSETQRNKGNFPGRFSGRQFSNSRSEMNVSTLELGDSALYLCASSLLGGAGTGELFFGEGSRLTVL.

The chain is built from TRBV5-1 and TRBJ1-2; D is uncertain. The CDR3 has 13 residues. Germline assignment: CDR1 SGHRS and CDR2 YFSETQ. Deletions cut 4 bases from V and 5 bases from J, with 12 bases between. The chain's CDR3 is CASSTATSYGYTF. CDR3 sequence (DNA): TGCGCCAGCAGCACCGCGACATCTTATGGCTACACCTTC. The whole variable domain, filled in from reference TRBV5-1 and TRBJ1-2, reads KAGVTQTPRYLIKTRGQQVTLSCSPISGHRSVSWYQQTPGQGLQFLFEYFSETQRNKGNFPGRFSGRQFSNSRSEMNVSTLELGDSALYLCASSTATSYGYTFGSGTRLTVV.

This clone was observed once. In DNA form, the CDR3 reads TGTGCCAGCAGCTTATCCCTACAGGCGTCCTACGAGCAGTACTTC. It is translated as CASSLSLQASYEQYF. The chain couples TRBV5-4 to TRBJ2-7; TRBD1 is a possible D gene (5 bases). CDR3 size: 15 residues. Per germline, CDR1 SGHNT and CDR2 YYREEE (reference sequence). Trimming cost V 2 bases and J 1 base, with 13 bases left between them.

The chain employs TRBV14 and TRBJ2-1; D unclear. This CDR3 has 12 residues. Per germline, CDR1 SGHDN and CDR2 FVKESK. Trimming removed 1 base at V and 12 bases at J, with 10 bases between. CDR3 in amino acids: CASSQGGWTQFF. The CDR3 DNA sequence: TGTGCCAGCAGCCAAGGGGGTTGGACGCAGTTCTTC.

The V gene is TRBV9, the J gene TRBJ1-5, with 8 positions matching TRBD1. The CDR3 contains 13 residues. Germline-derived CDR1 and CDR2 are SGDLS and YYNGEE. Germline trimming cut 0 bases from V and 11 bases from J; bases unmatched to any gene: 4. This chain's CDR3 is CASSVDYRGTQHF. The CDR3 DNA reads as TGTGCCAGCAGCGTAGACTACAGGGGGACCCAGCATTTT.

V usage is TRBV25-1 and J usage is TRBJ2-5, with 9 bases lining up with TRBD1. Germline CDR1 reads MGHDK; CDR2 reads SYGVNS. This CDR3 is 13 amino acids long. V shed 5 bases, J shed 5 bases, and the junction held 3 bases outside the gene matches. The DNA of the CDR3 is TGTGCCAGCAGTACAGGGGGCGCGGAGACCCAGTACTTC. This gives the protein CASSTGGAETQYF.

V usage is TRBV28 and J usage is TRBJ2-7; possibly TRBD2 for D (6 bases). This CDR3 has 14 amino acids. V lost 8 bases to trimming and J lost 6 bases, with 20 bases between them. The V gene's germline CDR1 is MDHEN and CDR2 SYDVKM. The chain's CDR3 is CASQPPGRTTEQYF. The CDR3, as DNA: TGTGCCAGCCAACCCCCGGGGAGGACTACCGAGCAGTACTTC.

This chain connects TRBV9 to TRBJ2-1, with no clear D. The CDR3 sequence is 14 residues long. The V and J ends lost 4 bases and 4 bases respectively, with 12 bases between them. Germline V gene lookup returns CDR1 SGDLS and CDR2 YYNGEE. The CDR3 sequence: CASSNRGFYNEQFF. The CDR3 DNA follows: TGTGCCAGCAGCAACCGAGGTTTTTACAATGAGCAGTTCTTC.